This passage covers 14 T cell receptor beta chains from one sample sequenced in a study of chemoradiotherapy in HPV16-positive cancers. This table comes from immunoSEQ multiplex PCR, and its TCRdb copy is limited to in-frame clones, with some not included. The sample yields several hundred clones, nearly 85% seen once. This material consisted of tumor tissue, taken from a patient who underwent chemoradiotherapy. The source is a human donor with HPV-associated anogenital cancer.

The rearrangement joins TRBV11-3 to TRBJ2-7; 9 bases are a match to TRBD2. Germline V gives CDR1 SGHNT, CDR2 YENEEA. The CDR3 totals 16 residues. Losses at the gene ends were 0 bases for V and 3 bases for J; bases not matched to a gene: 6. CDR3 nucleotides: TGTGCCAGCAGCTTAGATCGGCTAGCGGGAATCTACGAGCAGTACTTC. Protein sequence: CASSLDRLAGIYEQYF.

This clone was seen a handful of times. V usage is TRBV2 and J usage is TRBJ2-3; 9 nucleotides line up with TRBD2. This CDR3 spans 15 amino acids. V was clipped by 2 bases and J by 0 bases; unmatched bases: 0. Germline V gene sequence: CDR1 SNHLY, CDR2 FYNNEI. The CDR3 here is CASSETSGSTDTQYF. CDR3 nucleotide sequence: TGTGCCAGCAGTGAAACTAGCGGGAGCACAGATACGCAGTATTTT.

The gene calls are TRBV19 and TRBJ2-3; TRBD2 might be the D (6 bases). The CDR3 extends over 13 amino acids. Per the germline V gene, CDR1 is LNHDA and CDR2 is SQIVND (reference sequence). V shed 8 bases and J shed 4 bases, with 13 bases lying between them. DNA for the CDR3: TGTGCCAGTTGTCGCGGGGTGGCAGATACGCAGTATTTT. It specifies CASCRGVADTQYF.

This sequence joins TRBV5-1 and TRBJ2-5; 12 positions match TRBD1. The CDR3 sequence is 16 residues long. V shed 2 bases and J 4 bases; nucleotides not matched to a gene: 6. CDR1 SGHRS and CDR2 YFSETQ come from the germline V gene. CDR3 in amino acids: CASSFRDRGLRETQYF. The CDR3 bases are TGCGCCAGCAGCTTCCGGGACAGGGGGCTGAGAGAGACCCAGTACTTC.

The chain carries TRBV5-8 and TRBJ1-4; D unresolved. V was pared by 1 base and J by 7 bases, with 14 bases between. This CDR3 is built from 15 residues. Germline assignment: CDR1 SGHTS and CDR2 YDEGEE. In DNA, the CDR3 is TGTGCCAGCAGCTTGTCGGGCGCTAGCCCTGAAAAACTGTTTTTT. As protein: CASSLSGASPEKLFF. The complete variable domain, with remaining parts taken from reference TRBV5-8 and TRBJ1-4, reads EAGVTQSPTHLIKTRGQQATLRCSPISGHTSVYWYQQALGLGLQFLLWYDEGEERNRGNFPPRFSGRQFPNYSSELNVNALELEDSALYLCASSLSGASPEKLFFGSGTQLSVL.

J is TRBJ2-1 and V is TRBV7-2; TRBD2 matches 10 bases. V lost 8 bases, J lost 0 bases, and 10 bases stayed unmatched. The CDR3 has 17 amino acids. Germline V gene data show CDR1 as SGHTA and CDR2 as FQGNSA. In DNA form, the CDR3 reads TGTGCCAGCGCGGGATCATTAGCGGGAGGCTCCTACAATGAGCAGTTCTTC. The encoded protein is CASAGSLAGGSYNEQFF.

This clone was seen a single time. The chain has TRBV4-1 and TRBJ2-7; TRBD2 is a possible D gene (6 bases). The V gene lost 0 bases and the J gene lost 5 bases, with 14 bases spanning the gap. This CDR3 is built from 15 residues. Germline assignment: CDR1 MGHRA and CDR2 YSYEKL. As DNA, the CDR3 is TGCGCCAGCAGCCAAGAAATCGGGAGTTTCAACGAGCAGTACTTC. Its translation is CASSQEIGSFNEQYF.

The chain is built from TRBV5-1 and TRBJ2-3; tentatively, D is TRBD1 or TRBD2 (5 bases each). Germline assignment: CDR1 SGHRS and CDR2 YFSETQ. V was pared by 0 bases and J by 4 bases, with 9 bases between. The CDR3 consists of 14 residues. For the CDR3, the DNA is TGCGCCAGCAGCTTGGTAGGGACCTCAGATACGCAGTATTTT. Translating gives CASSLVGTSDTQYF.

This sequence joins TRBV7-9 and TRBJ1-5, with D tentatively TRBD1 (5 bases). V lost 3 bases and J 1 base, leaving 10 bases between the germline ends. The CDR3 sequence is 15 residues long. The germline CDR1 and CDR2 sequences are SEHNR and FQNEAQ (reference sequence). The CDR3 loop is CASSLDNLSNQPQHF. The CDR3 DNA reads as TGTGCCAGCAGCTTGGACAACCTAAGCAATCAGCCCCAGCATTTT.

CDR3 sequence reads: CASSLGREFSLETQYF. The DNA for the CDR3 is TGTGCCAGCAGCTTAGGGCGTGAATTCAGCCTGGAGACCCAGTACTTC. The rearrangement uses TRBV11-2 and TRBJ2-5; D uncertain. The CDR3 consists of 16 residues. Trimming left V 1 base short and J 5 bases short, with 17 bases between. The germline CDR1 and CDR2 sequences are SGHAT and FQNNGV.

The chain recombines TRBV9 with TRBJ1-1; TRBD1 might be the D (6 bases). The CDR3 is made up of 14 amino acids. Germline V lookup: CDR1 SGDLS, CDR2 YYNGEE. Trimming removed 6 bases at V and 4 bases at J, with 16 bases between. The CDR3, as DNA: TGTGCCAGCACCCTAGGATTAGGGGGCACTGAAGCTTTCTTT. It yields the protein CASTLGLGGTEAFF. Full variable domain (missing parts from reference TRBV9 and TRBJ1-1): DSGVTQTPKHLITATGQRVTLRCSPRSGDLSVYWYQQSLDQGLQFLIQYYNGEERAKGNILERFSAQQFPDLHSELNLSSLELGDSALYFCASTLGLGGTEAFFGQGTRLTVV.

The genes are TRBV7-9 and TRBJ1-2; weak D call: TRBD1 (5 bases). Germline CDR1 is SEHNR and CDR2 is FQNEAQ (reference sequence). The CDR3 spans 11 residues. Trimming removed 8 bases at V and 8 bases at J, with 12 bases between. The CDR3 protein is CASDGRVGYTF. The CDR3 nucleotides read TGTGCCAGCGATGGCAGGGTGGGCTACACCTTC.

This clone has more than one count but fewer than ten. The J gene is TRBJ1-5, the V gene TRBV6-5; tentatively, D is TRBD1 (5 bases). The germline V gene encodes CDR1 MNHEY and CDR2 SVGAGI. Trimming took 0 bases from V and 5 from J, leaving 5 bases between them. This CDR3 region has 13 residues. DNA of the CDR3: TGTGCCAGCAGTTACTCGACAGATCAGCCCCAGCATTTT. Protein sequence: CASSYSTDQPQHF.

The chain carries TRBV6-6 and TRBJ2-7, with 11 bases matching TRBD1. The CDR3 is made up of 15 amino acids. CDR1 is MNHNY, CDR2 SVGAGI, per germline (reference sequence). With V trimmed by 5 bases and J by 1 base, 4 bases remained unmatched. CDR3 in amino acids: CASSPGTGGSYEQYF. CDR3 DNA: TGTGCCAGCAGTCCCGGGACAGGGGGATCCTACGAGCAGTACTTC.